This TCR beta chain was retrieved from a study of beta chain features in type 1 diabetes. As every portion of the isolated RNA was reverse transcribed, the sequencing read expressed TCRB transcripts. TCRdb keeps only in-frame clones here, not all; method: immunoSEQ multiplex PCR. Of 300,000 to 400,000 clones in the sample, around 12% were seen once. Points from the study as a whole: The study found moderately but significantly shorter TCRB CDR3s in all four CD4+ subsets of Type 1 diabetes patients.

This clone was recorded a few times. Its antigen is not known. This CDR3 is 14 amino acids long. Germline loops: CDR1 SGHRS, CDR2 YFSETQ. V lost 0 bases, J lost 6 bases, and 13 bases lay in between. Specimen: naive CD4+ T cells from blood. This receptor was taken from a man aged 18 to 30 in good health. The chain employs TRBV5-1 and TRBJ2-7; D gene unclear. The CDR3, as DNA: TGCGCCAGCAGCTTGGCCATCGGCAGCGCCGAGCAGTACTTC. The encoded protein is CASSLAIGSAEQYF.